Below are 15 T cell receptor beta chains sequenced from a single sample in a study of cytotoxic CD8 clonotypes in ibrutinib-treated CLL. The data were produced by immunoSEQ multiplex PCR, yet TCRdb's version contains in-frame clones alone and is incomplete. The repertoire consists of some 290,000 clones, with 70% to 80% occurring once and the leading ten covering 6.5% to 8.5%. The sample consisted of PBMCs, taken before ibrutinib treatment. The receptors originated from a human donor with chronic lymphocytic leukemia.

The chain recombines TRBV4-1 with TRBJ2-4; 7 bases align to TRBD2. V gave up 0 bases and J gave up 12 bases; unmatched junction bases: 11. The germline V gene encodes CDR1 MGHRA and CDR2 YSYEKL. The CDR3 is 15 amino acids. The CDR3 sequence: CASSQDPWEGGRQYF. CDR3 bases: TGCGCCAGCAGCCAAGATCCCTGGGAGGGCGGGCGTCAGTACTTC.

V is TRBV5-6 and J is TRBJ2-7; D is possibly TRBD2 (5 bases). CDR1 and CDR2 (germline): SGHDT, YYEEEE. There are 13 residues in the CDR3. Trimming cost V 4 bases and J 6 bases, with 14 bases left between them. CDR3 sequence (DNA): TGTGCCAGCAGCCTAGCCCCTTGGCGCGAGCAGTACTTC. The encoded protein is CASSLAPWREQYF.

The rearrangement joins TRBV7-9 to TRBJ2-7, with D unclear. Germline V gives CDR1 SEHNR, CDR2 FQNEAQ (reference sequence). Trimming stripped 4 bases from V and 3 bases from J, with 7 bases between. The CDR3 sequence is 12 residues long. For the CDR3, the DNA is TGTGCCAGCAGCTCCGTGAACTACGAGCAGTACTTC. This translates into CASSSVNYEQYF.

The V gene is TRBV6-6, the J gene TRBJ1-2; the match to TRBD1 covers 7 bases. CDR3 size: 16 residues. V gave up 2 bases and J gave up 2 bases; unmatched junction bases: 8. In germline, CDR1 is MNHNY, CDR2 SVGAGI (reference sequence). CDR3 amino acids: CASSYPPTGRNYGYTF. The CDR3 DNA sequence: TGTGCCAGCAGTTACCCGCCGACAGGGAGGAACTATGGCTACACCTTC.

This clone appeared a few times. The rearrangement uses TRBV7-9 and TRBJ1-5; D is undetermined. Trimming removed 0 bases at V and 1 base at J, with 10 bases between. The CDR3 length is 16 residues. Germline values: CDR1 SEHNR, CDR2 FQNEAQ (reference sequence). CDR3 DNA: TGTGCCAGCAGCTTAGCTAGATTTGGGAGCAATCAGCCCCAGCATTTT. Encoded protein: CASSLARFGSNQPQHF.

The rearrangement uses TRBV11-2 and TRBJ2-5; perhaps TRBD2 as D (6 bases). This CDR3 has 13 amino acids. The germline V gene has CDR1 SGHAT and CDR2 FQNNGV. Trimming pared 1 base from V and 5 bases from J, leaving 8 bases between. The CDR3 sequence: CASSLGGVETQYF. The CDR3 DNA reads as TGTGCCAGCAGCTTAGGGGGGGTTGAGACCCAGTACTTC. Complete variable domain (other parts from reference TRBV11-2 and TRBJ2-5): EAGVAQSPRYKIIEKRQSVAFWCNPISGHATLYWYQQILGQGPKLLIQFQNNGVVDDSQLPKDRFSAERLKGVDSTLKIQPAKLEDSAVYLCASSLGGVETQYFGPGTRLLVL.

The chain employs TRBV21-1 and TRBJ2-3; TRBD2 reflects the table's D call only, with no check against the DNA. TRBV21-1 is a pseudogene. The CDR3 runs 15 residues. This CDR3 is CASSKTSGPGNTQYF. The CDR3 DNA is TGTGCCAGCAGCAAGACTAGCGGTCCAGGGAATACGCAGTATTTT.

The V and J genes are TRBV6-5 and TRBJ2-7, with 11 bases identical to TRBD2. V shed 2 bases, J shed 9 bases, and the junction held 12 bases outside the gene matches. Germline CDR1 and CDR2: MNHEY and SVGAGI. The CDR3 loop spans 16 amino acids. The CDR3 protein is CASSYNWPSGRSVQYF. CDR3 nucleotides: TGTGCCAGCAGTTACAATTGGCCTAGCGGGAGGTCGGTGCAGTACTTC.

The chain recombines TRBV27 with TRBJ2-7; 8 bases are shared with TRBD1. Germline CDR1 and CDR2: MNHEY and SMNVEV (reference sequence). J lost 5 bases, V lost 5 bases, and 5 bases had no gene match. This CDR3 is built from 13 residues. In nucleotides, the CDR3 is TGTGCCAGCAGTAGTCGGACAGGGAACGAGCAGTACTTC. Translating it yields CASSSRTGNEQYF.

The chain is built from TRBV25-1 and TRBJ2-1; 14 nucleotides match TRBD2. The germline V gene encodes CDR1 MGHDK and CDR2 SYGVNS. This CDR3 has 17 residues. V dropped 3 bases and J dropped 7; count of bases not matched to a gene: 8. CDR3 amino acids: CASSEPPGLAGVNEQFF. CDR3 in DNA: TGTGCCAGCAGTGAGCCCCCGGGACTAGCGGGAGTAAATGAGCAGTTCTTC.

The chain links TRBV7-9 to TRBJ2-7; 9 nucleotides agree with TRBD1. Per germline, CDR1 SEHNR and CDR2 FQNEAQ (reference sequence). This CDR3 has 14 residues. The V segment lost 6 bases and the J segment 2 bases; nucleotides outside the gene matches: 5. In nucleotides, the CDR3 is TGTGCCAGCAGTCCAAGACAGGGGGCCTACGAGCAGTACTTC. Amino acid sequence: CASSPRQGAYEQYF.

V and J are TRBV28 and TRBJ2-1, with 7 bases fitting TRBD2. Germline V gives CDR1 MDHEN, CDR2 SYDVKM. CDR3 length equals 17 residues. The junction had 12 bases not matched to a gene; V was cut back by 7 bases and J by 0 bases. This CDR3 reads CASKPGGSYLSYNEQFF. CDR3 in DNA: TGTGCCAGCAAACCCGGCGGGAGTTACCTCTCCTACAATGAGCAGTTCTTC.

This chain joins TRBV5-4 and TRBJ1-4; D remains ambiguous. Trimming removed 5 bases at V and 4 bases at J, with 9 bases between. The length of the CDR3 is 13 residues. Germline values: CDR1 SGHNT, CDR2 YYREEE (reference sequence). Here the CDR3 reads CASRAASNEKLFF. In DNA form, the CDR3 reads TGTGCCAGCAGGGCGGCCAGTAATGAAAAACTGTTTTTT.

This chain connects TRBV7-2 to TRBJ2-7, with a possible D match to TRBD2 (5 bases). V was clipped by 1 base and J by 7 bases, with 17 bases between them. The CDR3 runs to 15 residues. Germline V gene lookup returns CDR1 SGHTA and CDR2 FQGNSA. The CDR3 nucleotides are TGTGCCAGCAGCTTAGTTCTTTCGGGATCGAGGGAGCAGTACTTC. Translation: CASSLVLSGSREQYF. Full variable domain (remainder filled in from reference TRBV7-2 and TRBJ2-7): GAGVSQSPSNKVTEKGKDVELRCDPISGHTALYWYRQSLGQGLEFLIYFQGNSAPDKSGLPSDRFSAERTGGSVSTLTIQRTQQEDSAVYLCASSLVLSGSREQYFGPGTRLTVT.

The chain links TRBV4-3 to TRBJ1-3, with D unresolved. Per the germline V gene, CDR1 is LGHNA and CDR2 is YSLEER. The CDR3 runs 16 residues. Trimming left V 0 bases short and J 0 bases short, with 9 bases between. CDR3 in amino acids: CASSQDTGFSGNTIYF. The CDR3 bases are TGCGCCAGCAGCCAAGATACGGGATTCTCTGGAAACACCATATATTTT.